Below are 15 T cell receptor beta chains sequenced from a single sample in a study of blood T cell repertoires in COVID-19. TCRdb keeps only in-frame clones here, not all; method: immunoSEQ multiplex PCR. Of roughly 160,000 clones listed, 70% to 90% are singletons. The material sequenced was peripheral blood. The receptors were gathered from a woman between 45 and 65 years old with COVID-19, enrolled during active disease.

The chain links TRBV6-5 to TRBJ1-5; D perhaps matches TRBD1 (6 bases). Deletions cut 5 bases from V and 10 bases from J, with 21 bases between. The CDR3 is 15 amino acids. The V gene's germline CDR1 is MNHEY and CDR2 SVGAGI. CDR3 DNA: TGTGCCAGCAGTACCGCGACAGGAAAAGTTCCTCCCCAGCATTTT. This sequence encodes CASSTATGKVPPQHF.

The chain has TRBV29-1 and TRBJ1-4, with 9 bases matching TRBD1. This CDR3 is 13 amino acids long. CDR1 and CDR2 (germline): SQVTM, ANQGSEA. J was trimmed by 3 bases and V by 7 bases; bases with no gene match: 3. The DNA for the CDR3 is TGCAGCGCTAGGACAGGGGCTAATGAAAAACTGTTTTTT. Translated, it gives CSARTGANEKLFF.

In nucleotides, the CDR3 is TGTGCCAGCAGCAGGGGGGGGAATCAGCCCCAGCATTTT. Its protein is CASSRGGNQPQHF. The chain has TRBV5-6 and TRBJ1-5, with TRBD1 as a possible D gene (6 bases). Per the germline V gene, CDR1 is SGHDT and CDR2 is YYEEEE. Trimming shortened V by 4 bases and J by 4 bases, and 9 bases separated the two germline ends. CDR3 length: 13 residues.

This chain links TRBV7-3 with TRBJ2-3; D is unresolved. The CDR3 is 13 amino acids. Trimming shortened V by 6 bases and J by 6 bases, and 13 bases separated the two germline ends. CDR1 SGHTA and CDR2 FQGTGA come from the germline V gene. CDR3 residues: CASRTLLLDTQYF. The DNA for the CDR3 is TGTGCCAGCAGAACTCTTTTGTTGGATACGCAGTATTTT.

The chain is built from TRBV7-3 and TRBJ2-3, with 13 bases aligning to TRBD2. The CDR3 has 16 amino acids. Trimming cost V 2 bases and J 3 bases; bases outside gene matches: 2. Germline CDR1 and CDR2: SGHTA and FQGTGA. CDR3 region: CASSLGTSGATDTQYF. The CDR3 DNA follows: TGTGCCAGCAGCTTAGGGACTAGCGGGGCGACAGATACGCAGTATTTT. Full variable domain (outside the CDR3, taken from reference TRBV7-3 and TRBJ2-3): GAGVSQTPSNKVTEKGKYVELRCDPISGHTALYWYRQSLGQGPEFLIYFQGTGAADDSGLPNDRFFAVRPEGSVSTLKIQRTERGDSAVYLCASSLGTSGATDTQYFGPGTRLTVL.

In its sample, this clone was seen once. The rearrangement links TRBV7-9 to TRBJ2-1; 8 positions agree with TRBD2. This CDR3 is 14 amino acids long. V was pared by 4 bases and J by 3 bases, with 2 bases of the junction left unmatched. In germline, CDR1 is SEHNR, CDR2 FQNEAQ (reference sequence). CDR3 nucleotide sequence: TGTGCCAGCAGCTCCAGCGGGGGCTACAATGAGCAGTTCTTC. Amino acid sequence: CASSSSGGYNEQFF.

The chain couples TRBV2 to TRBJ2-5; 9 bases line up with TRBD1. CDR3 length: 15 residues. The V segment lost 3 bases and the J segment 4 bases; nucleotides outside the gene matches: 6. Germline loops: CDR1 SNHLY, CDR2 FYNNEI. In DNA form, the CDR3 reads TGTGCCAGCAGTGATGGGGACAGGGCTTCAGAGACCCAGTACTTC. Protein sequence: CASSDGDRASETQYF.

This clone has just one count. The V and J genes are TRBV7-9 and TRBJ2-1; 7 bases align to TRBD1. The V gene's germline CDR1 is SEHNR and CDR2 FQNEAQ (reference sequence). V gave up 5 bases and J gave up 0 bases; unmatched junction bases: 7. This CDR3 is 16 amino acids long. The CDR3 coding sequence is TGTGCCAGCAGCAAAGGGGACAGTAGCTCCTACAATGAGCAGTTCTTC. Its translation is CASSKGDSSSYNEQFF.

J is TRBJ2-5 and V is TRBV3-1 (or the pseudogene TRBV3-2), with a weak D call TRBD2 (6 bases). Germline V gene lookup returns CDR1 LGHDT and CDR2 YNNKEL (reference sequence). The V gene lost 4 bases and the J gene lost 2 bases, with 11 bases spanning the gap. The CDR3 sequence is 14 residues long. The CDR3 DNA follows: TGTGCCAGCAGCCTACCGGGAGAACAAGAGACCCAGTACTTC. It translates to CASSLPGEQETQYF.

The chain couples TRBV29-1 to TRBJ1-1, with 9 bases fitting TRBD1. The V gene's germline CDR1 is SQVTM and CDR2 ANQGSEA. V lost 7 bases, J lost 5 bases, and 8 bases stayed unmatched. The CDR3 runs 13 residues. The CDR3 DNA follows: TGCAGCGCCGGGGACAGGGTCGGTACTGAAGCTTTCTTT. This translates into CSAGDRVGTEAFF.

The V gene is TRBV19, the J gene TRBJ1-5; 9 bases align to TRBD1. With V trimmed by 6 bases and J by 2 bases, 5 bases remained unmatched. Germline V gene lookup returns CDR1 LNHDA and CDR2 SQIVND (reference sequence). This CDR3 spans 15 amino acids. CDR3 loop: CASRKDRGGNQPQHF. In DNA, the CDR3 is TGTGCCAGTAGAAAGGACAGGGGAGGCAATCAGCCCCAGCATTTT.

The chain uses TRBV7-2 and TRBJ2-6, with D unclear. Trimming removed 1 base from V and 0 bases from J, with 7 bases in between. This CDR3 comprises 16 residues. Germline V gene sequence: CDR1 SGHTA, CDR2 FQGNSA. The CDR3 region has the DNA TGTGCCAGCAGCTTAGATTGGAGCTCTGGGGCCAACGTCCTGACTTTC. Protein product: CASSLDWSSGANVLTF.

This clone was observed a handful of times. The chain is built from TRBV5-1 and TRBJ1-2; 8 positions match TRBD1. V dropped 4 bases and J dropped 5; count of bases not matched to a gene: 1. This CDR3 comprises 12 residues. CDR1 is SGHRS, CDR2 YFSETQ, per germline. The chain's CDR3 is CASSGDRYGYTF. DNA for the CDR3: TGCGCCAGCAGCGGGGACAGGTATGGCTACACCTTC.

V gene TRBV7-6 combines with J gene TRBJ2-3, with D tentatively TRBD1 (5 bases). From germline, CDR1 is SGHVS and CDR2 FNYEAQ. Trimming removed 5 bases at V and 4 bases at J, with 16 bases between. This CDR3 has 15 amino acids. The CDR3 DNA follows: TGTGCCAGCAGCATACAGGATCGCGTGGCAGATACGCAGTATTTT. Amino acid sequence: CASSIQDRVADTQYF.

For the CDR3, the DNA is TGTGCCAGCAGCCACTCTCTCCACACTGAAGCTTTCTTT. Its translation: CASSHSLHTEAFF. V usage is TRBV9 and J usage is TRBJ1-1, with D unresolved. This CDR3 is 13 amino acids long. Trimming took 4 bases from V and 3 from J, leaving 10 bases between them. Germline CDR1 and CDR2: SGDLS and YYNGEE.